One and the same sample provided the 13 T cell receptor beta chains below, sequenced in a study of OX40 agonist ivuxolimab in advanced cancers. Assay used: immunoSEQ multiplex PCR; TCRdb lists only in-frame clones, some missing. The table lists 90,000 to 100,000 clones, 88% of them singletons. The sequenced sample was CD4+ or CD8+ T cells sorted from blood, obtained in a trial of the OX40 agonist ivuxolimab. The receptors derive from an adult with an advanced solid tumor such as melanoma, head and neck, liver or kidney cancer.

Here the CDR3 DNA reads TGTGCCAGCAGCCCAGGGGGGGTCGCCACCTACGAGCAGTACTTC. Its translation is CASSPGGVATYEQYF. The chain has TRBV5-4 and TRBJ2-7, with D perhaps matching TRBD1 or TRBD2 (7 bases each). Germline V gene data show CDR1 as SGHNT and CDR2 as YYREEE (reference sequence). Trimming shortened V by 4 bases and J by 2 bases, and 16 bases separated the two germline ends. This CDR3 is built from 15 residues.

This chain uses TRBV9 with TRBJ2-5, with D possibly TRBD2 on 6 matching bases. CDR1 and CDR2 from the germline V gene are SGDLS and YYNGEE. The V and J ends lost 0 bases and 0 bases respectively, with 12 bases between them. This CDR3 has 16 amino acids. As DNA, the CDR3 is TGTGCCAGCAGCGTAGGGAGGGGCGGGGACCAAGAGACCCAGTACTTC. Its translation: CASSVGRGGDQETQYF. The full variable domain, its missing parts supplied by reference TRBV9 and TRBJ2-5, is DSGVTQTPKHLITATGQRVTLRCSPRSGDLSVYWYQQSLDQGLQFLIQYYNGEERAKGNILERFSAQQFPDLHSELNLSSLELGDSALYFCASSVGRGGDQETQYFGPGTRLLVL.

The chain combines TRBV9 with TRBJ2-1, with D hard to call. V was pared by 0 bases and J by 2 bases, with 12 bases between. In germline, CDR1 is SGDLS, CDR2 YYNGEE. The CDR3 consists of 16 residues. The CDR3 spells CASSVAPINTYNEQFF. CDR3 DNA: TGTGCCAGCAGCGTAGCTCCCATTAACACCTACAATGAGCAGTTCTTC.

The genes are TRBV7-8 and TRBJ1-3; a possible D gene is TRBD1 (5 bases). V lost 5 bases and J 7 bases, leaving 18 bases between the germline ends. The CDR3 has 15 residues. Germline V lookup: CDR1 SGHVS, CDR2 FQNEAQ. DNA of the CDR3: TGTGCCAGCAGCCAACCAGGACAAGGGCCGAACACCATATATTTT. This gives the protein CASSQPGQGPNTIYF.

The J gene is TRBJ2-5, the V gene TRBV30; no reliable D call. Trimming pared 1 base from V and 1 base from J, leaving 16 bases between. Germline V gene sequence: CDR1 GTSNPN, CDR2 SVGIG (reference sequence). This CDR3 has 16 residues. CDR3 region: CAWSGKGTGSQETQYF. The CDR3 DNA reads as TGTGCCTGGAGTGGGAAAGGTACGGGTTCCCAAGAGACCCAGTACTTC.

The V gene is TRBV4-3, the J gene TRBJ1-3; a weak D match, TRBD1 (5 bases). CDR1 LGHNA and CDR2 YSLEER come from the germline V gene. Between the trimmed V and J ends, which lost 0 bases and 8 bases, there was a span of 11 bases. The CDR3 is made up of 14 amino acids. The CDR3 DNA sequence: TGCGCCAGCAGCCAAGACCGGGGGAGAGACACCATATATTTT. Its translation: CASSQDRGRDTIYF.

The chain uses TRBV7-3 and TRBJ2-3; the D is unclear. Per the germline V gene, CDR1 is SGHTA and CDR2 is FQGTGA. The V gene lost 6 bases and the J gene lost 4 bases, with 11 bases spanning the gap. The CDR3 sequence is 13 residues long. In nucleotides, the CDR3 is TGTGCCAGCAGTTCCGTGGACGCAGATACGCAGTATTTT. Translation: CASSSVDADTQYF.

The genes are TRBV5-1 and TRBJ1-6; D perhaps matches TRBD1 (5 bases). The germline V and J ends were trimmed by 0 bases and 6 bases, with 10 bases remaining between them. Germline loops: CDR1 SGHRS, CDR2 YFSETQ. The CDR3 runs 15 residues. CDR3 in DNA: TGCGCCAGCAGCTTGGCCCATCAGGGTAATTCACCCCTCCACTTT. It is translated as CASSLAHQGNSPLHF.

The chain couples TRBV29-1 to TRBJ1-2, with D unclear. V was trimmed by 7 bases and J by 6 bases, leaving 15 bases between them. In germline, CDR1 is SQVTM, CDR2 ANQGSEA. The CDR3 sequence is 12 residues long. The CDR3 DNA is TGCAGCGACCCTGTCCCTGGCCATGGCTACACCTTC. It yields the protein CSDPVPGHGYTF.

This clone was found once. The chain recombines TRBV6-4 with TRBJ2-1; the match to TRBD2 covers 12 bases. After removal of 8 bases from V and 7 bases from J, the junction contained 9 bases not matched to a gene. The CDR3 contains 15 residues. Germline V gives CDR1 MRHNA, CDR2 SNTAGT. CDR3 residues: CASSLGLAGTNEQFF. In DNA form, the CDR3 reads TGTGCCAGCTCCCTTGGACTAGCGGGGACTAATGAGCAGTTCTTC.

The gene calls are TRBV6-6 and TRBJ2-7; unclear D gene. V was shortened by 6 bases and J by 5 bases, with 20 bases between the two germline ends. The CDR3 consists of 15 residues. Germline loops: CDR1 MNHNY, CDR2 SVGAGI (reference sequence). CDR3 DNA: TGTGCCAGCAGCTCACCGACCCAAACTTCCCACGAGCAGTACTTC. It is translated as CASSSPTQTSHEQYF.

The chain carries TRBV2 and TRBJ2-7; TRBD2 agrees at 8 bases. There are 16 residues in the CDR3. V gave up 4 bases and J gave up 6 bases; unmatched junction bases: 14. Germline V gene lookup returns CDR1 SNHLY and CDR2 FYNNEI. CDR3 bases: TGTGCCAGCAGTGGGGAAAGACGAACGGGAGGGAGCGAGCAGTACGTC. Protein sequence: CASSGERRTGGSEQYV.

The chain recombines TRBV11-2 with TRBJ2-1, with 7 bases lining up with TRBD2. The CDR3 contains 14 residues. Unmatched junction bases numbered 9, after V lost 6 bases and J lost 7 bases. Germline CDR1 is SGHAT and CDR2 is FQNNGV. The CDR3 bases are TGTGCCAGCAGACCCCCGGGAGGAATTAATGAGCAGTTCTTC. This gives the protein CASRPPGGINEQFF.